This TCR beta chain was captured by sequencing in a study of vaccination and CD4 T cells after COVID-19. Study overall: The cells in question were stimulated using overlapping spike peptides derived from SARS-CoV-2, HCoV-NL63, HCoV-OC43 and HCoV-229E.

Regarding treatment: approximately 11-day PBMC culture with coronavirus spike peptide pools or control peptides (ViraFEST assay). It was with 9 to 10 IU/ml IL-2 and roughly 9 ug/ml peptide pools that 2 million to 2.5 million PBMCs per well were cultured. In the case of this clonotype: The antigen remains undetermined.

Trimming removed 0 bases at V and 7 bases at J, with 10 bases between. Per germline, CDR1 DFQATT and CDR2 SNEGSKA (reference sequence). The CDR3 covers 13 residues. The study sequenced cultured CD4+ T cell DNA using the Oncomine TCR Beta short-read assay. It was from cultured CD4+ T cells that genomic DNA was extracted. MiXCR, applied by TCRdb to the PCR reads, yields one record per CDR3 protein. The data show over 8,000 distinct CDR3 sequences, around three fifths seen once. The chain couples TRBV20-1 to TRBJ1-5; D is unresolved. The origin of this receptor is a human donor who had recovered from COVID-19. Material for sequencing was CD4+ T cells from blood, cultured in vitro. CDR3 nucleotides: TGCAGTGCTAGAGATCTCATTGACCAGCCCCAGCATTTT. It specifies CSARDLIDQPQHF.